One and the same sample provided the 19 T cell receptor beta chains below, sequenced in a study of blood T cell repertoires in COVID-19. Clones were read by immunoSEQ multiplex PCR, and TCRdb kept only the in-frame ones, dropping some. The profile shows 150,000 to 200,000 clones, about 83% of them singletons. The sample comprised peripheral blood. The receptors originated from a man younger than 35 with active or convalescent COVID-19.

The genes are TRBV5-1 and TRBJ2-5; TRBD2 is a possible D gene (5 bases). V dropped 4 bases and J dropped 5 bases, with 15 bases sitting between them. The length of the CDR3 is 14 residues. From germline, CDR1 is SGHRS and CDR2 YFSETQ. CDR3 nucleotides: TGCGCCAGCAGCGCCCTAGGAACGGGGGAGACCCAGTACTTC. Encoded protein: CASSALGTGETQYF.

The genes are TRBV4-1 and TRBJ1-1; D not resolved. Germline V CDR1 and CDR2: MGHRA, YSYEKL. Trimming stripped 5 bases from V and 1 base from J, with 5 bases between. CDR3 size: 12 residues. CDR3 sequence (DNA): TGCGCCAGCAGCGGGCGGAACACTGAAGCTTTCTTT. Residues: CASSGRNTEAFF.

The chain uses TRBV5-8 and TRBJ1-1; 7 positions match TRBD1. The CDR3 has 14 residues. J lost 9 bases, V lost 4 bases, and 12 bases had no gene match. Germline assignment: CDR1 SGHTS and CDR2 YDEGEE. The CDR3 loop reads CASSGEARGIKAFF. The CDR3 nucleotides are TGTGCCAGCAGCGGGGAGGCCAGGGGGATAAAAGCTTTCTTT.

The V gene is TRBV27, the J gene TRBJ1-2; D gene uncertain. The CDR3 covers 15 residues. Trimming took 2 bases from V and 4 from J, leaving 14 bases between them. Germline V gene sequence: CDR1 MNHEY, CDR2 SMNVEV (reference sequence). The CDR3 DNA reads TGTGCCAGCAGTTTAGGCCAGGCATATGGCTATGGCTACACCTTC. It is translated as CASSLGQAYGYGYTF.

The J gene is TRBJ2-7, the V gene TRBV6-5; TRBD1 agrees at 9 bases. Germline lookup yields CDR1 MNHEY and CDR2 SVGAGI. The ends lost 2 bases at V and 5 bases at J; junction bases unmatched: 7. This CDR3 is 15 amino acids long. CDR3 protein: CASSYTGGFIHEQYF. DNA for the CDR3: TGTGCCAGCAGTTACACAGGGGGCTTCATCCACGAGCAGTACTTC.

This clone has a single count. The chain has TRBV29-1 and TRBJ2-7; D perhaps matches TRBD2 (6 bases). Trimming left V 2 bases short and J 3 bases short, with 11 bases between. Germline V gene sequence: CDR1 SQVTM, CDR2 ANQGSEA. The CDR3 is made up of 13 amino acids. CDR3 loop: CSVERAGRYEQYF. CDR3 nucleotides: TGCAGCGTTGAAAGAGCGGGCCGCTACGAGCAGTACTTC.

V usage is TRBV5-6 and J usage is TRBJ1-6, with unresolved D. Germline V gives CDR1 SGHDT, CDR2 YYEEEE. The CDR3 contains 15 residues. Trimming left V 2 bases short and J 7 bases short, with 13 bases between. The CDR3 DNA reads TGTGCCAGCAGCTTCTTCGGGATGAGGAATTCACCCCTCCACTTT. Its protein product is CASSFFGMRNSPLHF.

The rearrangement joins TRBV6-5 to TRBJ1-1; D unclear. The V gene lost 6 bases and the J gene lost 7 bases, with 12 bases spanning the gap. This CDR3 has 12 amino acids. The germline V gene encodes CDR1 MNHEY and CDR2 SVGAGI. The CDR3 spells CASSTYRGEAFF. CDR3 sequence (DNA): TGTGCCAGCAGCACCTATCGCGGTGAAGCTTTCTTT.

The CDR3 loop is CASSIQFMASNEKLFF. The CDR3 DNA reads as TGTGCCAGCAGTATACAGTTTATGGCTTCCAATGAAAAACTGTTTTTT. This chain links TRBV5-6 with TRBJ1-4; no clear D. The CDR3 is 16 residues long. Germline lookup yields CDR1 SGHDT and CDR2 YYEEEE. The V end lost 5 bases, the J end lost 5 bases, and 19 bases lay between the germline ends.

This chain connects TRBV2 to TRBJ1-6, with D possibly being TRBD1 (6 bases). This CDR3 comprises 14 residues. Germline assignment: CDR1 SNHLY and CDR2 FYNNEI. Between the trimmed V and J ends, which lost 6 bases and 10 bases, there was a span of 16 bases. The CDR3 DNA is TGTGCCAGCAGGGCGACAGGTTTGAAATCACCCCTCCACTTT. Translating gives CASRATGLKSPLHF.

This chain links TRBV9 with TRBJ1-2; 7 nucleotides agree with TRBD1. The CDR3 is made up of 14 amino acids. The germline V gene has CDR1 SGDLS and CDR2 YYNGEE. V gave up 0 bases and J gave up 3 bases; unmatched junction bases: 2. CDR3: CASSVARGDYGYTF. In DNA, the CDR3 is TGTGCCAGCAGCGTAGCCAGGGGGGACTATGGCTACACCTTC.

The chain uses TRBV2 and TRBJ2-5; TRBD2 might be the D (7 bases). V dropped 2 bases and J dropped 7 bases, with 17 bases sitting between them. The CDR3 sequence is 15 residues long. CDR1 and CDR2 from the germline V gene are SNHLY and FYNNEI. The CDR3 bases are TGTGCCAGCAGTGAAAGGGTCTTGGGAGGGGGGACCCAGTACTTC. Translation gives CASSERVLGGGTQYF.

This chain connects TRBV28 to TRBJ1-1; unclear D gene. The CDR3 sequence is 13 residues long. Trimming pared 6 bases from V and 1 base from J, leaving 9 bases between. Germline CDR1 MDHEN, CDR2 SYDVKM. The CDR3 DNA follows: TGTGCCAGCAGCCCGGGTCAGAACACTGAAGCTTTCTTT. This gives the protein CASSPGQNTEAFF.

The rearrangement uses TRBV3-1 (or the pseudogene TRBV3-2) and TRBJ2-7; weak D call: TRBD1 (6 bases). The germline V gene encodes CDR1 LGHDT and CDR2 YNNKEL (reference sequence). Trimming removed 1 base from V and 6 bases from J, with 16 bases in between. CDR3 length equals 15 residues. The CDR3 bases are TGTGCCAGCAGCCAAGGGGTACAGGGAAGGGGCGAGCAGTACGTC. Protein: CASSQGVQGRGEQYV.

V usage is TRBV29-1 and J usage is TRBJ1-1; D possibly corresponds to TRBD1 (5 bases). V was trimmed by 6 bases and J by 0 bases, leaving 8 bases between them. This CDR3 is built from 12 residues. Germline CDR1 SQVTM, CDR2 ANQGSEA. The CDR3 sequence: CSVTVMNTEAFF. DNA for the CDR3: TGCAGCGTGACAGTCATGAACACTGAAGCTTTCTTT.

This CDR3 is CASSLGPSMTVNQPQHF. The CDR3, as DNA: TGCGCCAGCAGCTTGGGCCCTTCAATGACAGTAAATCAGCCCCAGCATTTT. The chain employs TRBV5-1 and TRBJ1-5, with D possibly matching TRBD1 (5 bases). V was clipped by 0 bases and J by 4 bases, with 17 bases between them. The germline CDR1 and CDR2 sequences are SGHRS and YFSETQ. The CDR3 covers 17 residues.

DNA of the CDR3: TGTGCCAGCAGCTCTTCGGACAGTAATCAGCCCCAGCATTTT. This gives the protein CASSSSDSNQPQHF. This rearrangement joins TRBV7-9 to TRBJ1-5; tentatively, D is TRBD1 (6 bases). The CDR3 loop spans 14 amino acids. Germline V lookup: CDR1 SEHNR, CDR2 FQNEAQ (reference sequence). V lost 4 bases, J lost 4 bases, and 11 bases lay in between.

The rearrangement joins TRBV29-1 to TRBJ1-3; 7 bases match TRBD1. CDR1 and CDR2 (germline): SQVTM, ANQGSEA. This CDR3 has 14 residues. V shed 3 bases and J 2 bases; nucleotides not matched to a gene: 4. The CDR3 coding sequence is TGCAGCGTTGAGGTCGGGACAGCTGGAAACACCATATATTTT. Its protein is CSVEVGTAGNTIYF.

The chain carries TRBV5-5 and TRBJ1-6; D not certain. The CDR3 length is 14 residues. Trimming stripped 2 bases from V and 5 bases from J, with 8 bases between. CDR1 is SGHKS, CDR2 YYEKEE, per germline (reference sequence). CDR3 nucleotides: TGTGCCAGCAGCTTTGACGGAGATAATTCACCCCTCCACTTT. This gives the protein CASSFDGDNSPLHF.